These 28 T cell receptor beta chains share one sample of origin, sequenced in a study of cytomegalovirus exposure and HLA in healthy donors. Amplification used 60 Vbeta primers and 13 Jbeta primers. The protocol was immunoSEQ multiplex PCR, while the TCRdb copy is restricted to in-frame clones and leaves out a portion. The sample includes about 77,000 clones. The sequenced sample was PBMCs. The receptors were sampled from a man aged 50-59 years in good health and CMV-seropositive.

The rearrangement joins TRBV2 to TRBJ2-7, with D possibly TRBD1 on 6 matching bases. V was pared by 4 bases and J by 2 bases, with 9 bases between. The CDR3 runs to 13 residues. Germline V CDR1 and CDR2: SNHLY, FYNNEI. For the CDR3, the DNA is TGTGCCAGCAGTGGGGACACCACCTACGAGCAGTACGTC. Its translation: CASSGDTTYEQYV.

The rearrangement links TRBV18 to TRBJ2-3; a possible D gene is TRBD2 (7 bases). This CDR3 has 12 amino acids. Germline V gene data show CDR1 as KGHSH and CDR2 as LQKENI. V was trimmed by 6 bases and J by 11 bases, leaving 15 bases between them. The CDR3 loop reads CASSLSGEGQYF. CDR3 coding DNA: TGTGCCAGCTCCCTCTCAGGGGAGGGGCAGTATTTT.

As for this clone: At the DNA level, this CDR3 is encoded by other sequences in the same sample as well. The chain carries TRBV28 and TRBJ2-7; TRBD1 is a possible D gene (5 bases). CDR3 length: 12 residues. Looked up from germline, CDR1 is MDHEN and CDR2 is SYDVKM. Trimming cost V 2 bases and J 3 bases, with 5 bases left between them. The CDR3 loop is CASSLQGYEQYF. Written as DNA, the CDR3 is TGTGCCAGCAGTTTACAGGGCTACGAGCAGTACTTC.

The chain employs TRBV5-1 and TRBJ1-2, with D uncertain. Germline V gives CDR1 SGHRS, CDR2 YFSETQ. The CDR3 sequence is 16 residues long. Trimming left V 4 bases short and J 4 bases short, with 20 bases between. The CDR3 DNA sequence: TGCGCCAGCAGCCCAGCCGCGAGTCCAGGCTCCTATGGCTACACCTTC. This encodes CASSPAASPGSYGYTF.

The rearrangement links TRBV9 to TRBJ2-2, with TRBD1 matching 12 bases. The ends lost 5 bases at V and 5 bases at J; junction bases unmatched: 7. The CDR3 is 16 amino acids. CDR1 and CDR2 (germline): SGDLS, YYNGEE. CDR3 in DNA: TGTGCCAGCAGTGGACCGGGACAGGGGGCAACCGGGGAGCTGTTTTTT. Its translation: CASSGPGQGATGELFF.

V usage is TRBV28 and J usage is TRBJ1-5; 8 nucleotides agree with TRBD1. This CDR3 has 15 residues. Germline V lookup: CDR1 MDHEN, CDR2 SYDVKM. Trimming cost V 6 bases and J 2 bases; bases outside gene matches: 6. The CDR3 sequence is CASSHSGQGNQPQHF. The CDR3 region has the DNA TGTGCCAGCAGCCATTCGGGACAGGGCAATCAGCCCCAGCATTTT.

J is TRBJ1-2 and V is TRBV5-1; D not certain. Germline assignment: CDR1 SGHRS and CDR2 YFSETQ. CDR3 length equals 12 residues. V was pared by 5 bases and J by 3 bases, with 8 bases between. The CDR3 DNA reads TGCGCCAGCAGGGAGGGAGACTATGGCTACACCTTC. Protein product: CASREGDYGYTF.

This chain links TRBV6-5 with TRBJ2-7; 9 bases fit TRBD2. J was trimmed by 5 bases and V by 7 bases; bases with no gene match: 9. The CDR3 consists of 14 residues. Germline V gene sequence: CDR1 MNHEY, CDR2 SVGAGI. The CDR3 DNA reads as TGTGCCAGCATTGAAAGCGGGAGGCCCCACGAGCAGTACTTC. Translation gives CASIESGRPHEQYF.

This chain links TRBV19 with TRBJ2-2; 8 positions agree with TRBD1. The CDR3 covers 14 residues. Trimming at V came to 8 bases and at J to 3 bases, leaving 5 bases not matched to a gene. The V gene's germline CDR1 is LNHDA and CDR2 SQIVND (reference sequence). CDR3 sequence (DNA): TGTGCCAGTTTTCCAGGGGGCTACACCGGGGAGCTGTTTTTT. Translating gives CASFPGGYTGELFF.

The J gene is TRBJ1-1, the V gene TRBV25-1; tentatively, D is TRBD1 (6 bases). This CDR3 has 13 residues. With 4 bases removed from V and 6 bases from J, the gap between germline ends came to 12 bases. The germline gives CDR1 MGHDK, CDR2 SYGVNS. The CDR3 DNA reads TGTGCCAGCAGTGCACTAGGACAGCCTGAAGCTTTCTTT. It translates to CASSALGQPEAFF.

V and J are TRBV5-1 and TRBJ1-4; D is unclear. Deletions cut 0 bases from V and 7 bases from J, with 13 bases between. Germline V gene lookup returns CDR1 SGHRS and CDR2 YFSETQ. The CDR3 is 15 residues long. CDR3 nucleotides: TGCGCCAGCAGCTTGGACGTCGGTGGTGGTGAAAAACTGTTTTTT. As protein: CASSLDVGGGEKLFF. Drawing the rest from reference TRBV5-1 and TRBJ1-4, the complete variable domain is KAGVTQTPRYLIKTRGQQVTLSCSPISGHRSVSWYQQTPGQGLQFLFEYFSETQRNKGNFPGRFSGRQFSNSRSEMNVSTLELGDSALYLCASSLDVGGGEKLFFGSGTQLSVL.

The chain combines TRBV4-1 with TRBJ1-2, with D maybe TRBD1 (5 bases). In germline, CDR1 is MGHRA, CDR2 YSYEKL. Trimming removed 0 bases from V and 3 bases from J, with 14 bases in between. The CDR3 extends over 16 amino acids. The CDR3 here is CASSQDRGKSDYGYTF. The CDR3 DNA reads as TGCGCCAGCAGCCAAGATAGGGGCAAGAGCGACTATGGCTACACCTTC.

The chain joins TRBV11-2 to TRBJ2-4, with TRBD1 matching 9 bases. With V trimmed by 4 bases and J by 0 bases, 13 bases remained unmatched. This CDR3 has 19 residues. Germline V CDR1 and CDR2: SGHAT, FQNNGV. The CDR3 protein is CASSSNGDRENLAKNIQYF. The DNA for the CDR3 is TGTGCCAGCAGCTCCAACGGGGACAGGGAGAACCTAGCCAAAAACATTCAGTACTTC.

The chain employs TRBV28 and TRBJ2-7; 7 bases agree with TRBD2. Germline V gene lookup returns CDR1 MDHEN and CDR2 SYDVKM. Trimming removed 3 bases from V and 0 bases from J; junction bases left unmatched: 2. The CDR3 consists of 14 residues. The CDR3 DNA reads as TGTGCCAGCAGTTTCGGGGGGAACTCCTACGAGCAGTACTTC. Translating it yields CASSFGGNSYEQYF.

This sequence joins TRBV6-1 and TRBJ1-1; the match to TRBD1 covers 9 bases. Germline V gene sequence: CDR1 MNHNS, CDR2 SASEGT. V was clipped by 4 bases and J by 6 bases; unmatched bases: 9. The CDR3 has 15 amino acids. CDR3 bases: TGTGCCAGCAGTGGGGGACAGGGCCGACGGGCTGAAGCTTTCTTT. Its protein is CASSGGQGRRAEAFF.

This sequence joins TRBV5-1 and TRBJ1-4, with a weak D call TRBD1 (5 bases). Germline CDR1 is SGHRS and CDR2 is YFSETQ. The ends were cut back, 0 bases at V and 1 base at J, with 13 bases in the middle. This CDR3 comprises 17 residues. CDR3 sequence: CASSLDALGVTNEKLFF. DNA of the CDR3: TGCGCCAGCAGCTTGGATGCCCTAGGGGTAACTAATGAAAAACTGTTTTTT.

The chain carries TRBV9 and TRBJ1-5, with D uncertain. The CDR3 runs 14 residues. The germline CDR1 and CDR2 sequences are SGDLS and YYNGEE. V lost 3 bases, J lost 0 bases, and 7 bases lay in between. CDR3 protein: CASSAGVSNQPQHF. CDR3 bases: TGTGCCAGCAGCGCCGGGGTTAGCAATCAGCCCCAGCATTTT.

The chain carries TRBV9 and TRBJ2-3; 10 bases agree with TRBD2. The V segment lost 3 bases and the J segment 7 bases; nucleotides outside the gene matches: 8. Per germline, CDR1 SGDLS and CDR2 YYNGEE. The CDR3 spans 15 residues. The chain's CDR3 is CASSAASGRSNTQYF. For the CDR3, the DNA is TGTGCCAGCAGCGCGGCTAGCGGGAGATCGAATACGCAGTATTTT.

V and J are TRBV12-5 and TRBJ1-1; 9 bases line up with TRBD1. Germline assignment: CDR1 LGHNT and CDR2 FRNRAP. V lost 0 bases to trimming and J lost 5 bases; unmatched junction nucleotides: 4. The CDR3 spans 15 residues. The CDR3 spells CASGLVGQGRTEAFF. DNA of the CDR3: TGTGCTAGTGGTTTGGTGGGACAGGGAAGGACTGAAGCTTTCTTT.

This chain connects TRBV6-5 to TRBJ1-4; 7 nucleotides line up with TRBD1. V trimming: 4 bases; J trimming: 5 bases; junction bases outside the gene matches: 4. The CDR3 length is 14 residues. Germline V gene data show CDR1 as MNHEY and CDR2 as SVGAGI. The CDR3, as DNA: TGTGCCAGCAGTTTTGGACAGGAGAATGAAAAACTGTTTTTT. As protein: CASSFGQENEKLFF.

The chain couples TRBV4-1 to TRBJ1-1; unclear D gene. The CDR3 sequence is 15 residues long. V lost 2 bases to trimming and J lost 4 bases, with 14 bases between them. Germline V gene data show CDR1 as MGHRA and CDR2 as YSYEKL. DNA of the CDR3: TGCGCCAGCAGCCAACCCTTACTTGGCGGCACTGAAGCTTTCTTT. Translating gives CASSQPLLGGTEAFF.

The rearrangement links TRBV6-1 to TRBJ1-6; D is ambiguous. CDR1 is MNHNS, CDR2 SASEGT, per germline. This CDR3 is built from 14 residues. Trimming left V 2 bases short and J 14 bases short, with 16 bases between. CDR3 DNA sequence: TGTGCCAGCAGTGAATGGCCGCTCCCTTTCACCCTCCACTTT. It yields the protein CASSEWPLPFTLHF.

The chain couples TRBV30 to TRBJ2-7; tentative D call: TRBD2 (6 bases). With 0 bases removed from V and 0 bases from J, the gap between germline ends came to 12 bases. The V gene's germline CDR1 is GTSNPN and CDR2 SVGIG (reference sequence). The CDR3 extends over 15 amino acids. In nucleotides, the CDR3 is TGTGCCTGGAGTGTTGGGGACTCGAGCTCCTACGAGCAGTACGTC. Translating it yields CAWSVGDSSSYEQYV.

J is TRBJ1-1 and V is TRBV28; D is undetermined. V was clipped by 8 bases and J by 11 bases, with 21 bases between them. The CDR3 runs 13 residues. Germline CDR1 is MDHEN and CDR2 is SYDVKM. CDR3 in DNA: TGTGCCAGCGCAATTCCGGACTCCCGGCGGGCTTTCTTT. Protein: CASAIPDSRRAFF.

This chain uses TRBV4-1 with TRBJ2-5; TRBD2 agrees at 11 bases. The junction had 5 bases not matched to a gene; V was cut back by 3 bases and J by 5 bases. There are 15 residues in the CDR3. Germline CDR1 MGHRA, CDR2 YSYEKL. CDR3 loop: CASSHLAGGKETQYF. The DNA of the CDR3 is TGCGCCAGCAGCCACTTAGCGGGGGGGAAGGAGACCCAGTACTTC.

The rearrangement links TRBV7-8 to TRBJ1-2; D not resolved. From germline, CDR1 is SGHVS and CDR2 FQNEAQ. This CDR3 has 11 residues. The germline V and J ends were trimmed by 4 bases and 8 bases, with 8 bases remaining between them. The CDR3, as DNA: TGTGCCAGCAGCTCCCTGTCCGGCTACACCTTC. Translating gives CASSSLSGYTF. Combining the CDR3 with reference TRBV7-8 and TRBJ1-2 gives the whole variable domain GAGVSQSPRYKVAKRGQDVALRCDPISGHVSLFWYQQALGQGPEFLTYFQNEAQLDKSGLPSDRFFAERPEGSVSTLKIQRTQQEDSAVYLCASSSLSGYTFGSGTRLTVV.

The chain is built from TRBV27 and TRBJ2-1, with 8 bases that match TRBD1. CDR3 size: 12 residues. J was trimmed by 10 bases and V by 4 bases; bases with no gene match: 3. Germline CDR1 reads MNHEY; CDR2 reads SMNVEV (reference sequence). The CDR3 protein is CASSSYRGEQFF. CDR3 coding DNA: TGTGCCAGCAGTTCCTACAGGGGGGAGCAGTTCTTC.

The chain uses TRBV29-1 and TRBJ1-2; 8 nucleotides agree with TRBD1. This CDR3 is 14 amino acids long. V shed 7 bases and J 3 bases; nucleotides not matched to a gene: 10. The germline CDR1 and CDR2 sequences are SQVTM and ANQGSEA. As DNA, the CDR3 is TGCAGCGCCGGGGGCTTGGGACAGGACTATGGCTACACCTTC. It encodes CSAGGLGQDYGYTF. Drawing the rest from reference TRBV29-1 and TRBJ1-2, the complete variable domain is SAVISQKPSRDICQRGTSLTIQCQVDSQVTMMFWYRQQPGQSLTLIATANQGSEATYESGFVIDKFPISRPNLTFSTLTVSNMSPEDSSIYLCSAGGLGQDYGYTFGSGTRLTVV.